The clone carrying this T cell receptor (beta chain) was found many times. Its antigen remains unknown. These data are taken from a study of spatial heterogeneity in lung cancer. Study findings and constraints: Ubiquitous expanded tumor TCRs surfaced in blood more at resection than they did at follow-up.

Each TCR cDNA molecule bore a unique molecular identifier. TCRdb reanalysed the 5' RACE reads using MiXCR and keeps one entry per CDR3 protein. The table has roughly 100,000 distinct CDR3 sequences, approximately 8.9% seen once. The CDR3 runs 14 residues. V was pared by 3 bases and J by 7 bases, with 5 bases of the junction left unmatched. This sample's time point: sample taken at primary tumor resection. Material for sequencing was whole RNA from tumor, nontumor lung or frozen PBMC, left unsorted. The approximately 69 donors had untreated early-stage non-small cell lung cancer. Sample: PBMCs, taken at surgery. The sequence came from a male donor with early-stage non-small cell lung cancer. The J gene is TRBJ1-5, the V gene TRBV12-3 or TRBV12-4; 8 bases agree with TRBD1. The CDR3 nucleotides read TGTGCCAGCAGTTTGACAGGGGCTCAACAGCCCCAGCATTTT. This translates into CASSLTGAQQPQHF.